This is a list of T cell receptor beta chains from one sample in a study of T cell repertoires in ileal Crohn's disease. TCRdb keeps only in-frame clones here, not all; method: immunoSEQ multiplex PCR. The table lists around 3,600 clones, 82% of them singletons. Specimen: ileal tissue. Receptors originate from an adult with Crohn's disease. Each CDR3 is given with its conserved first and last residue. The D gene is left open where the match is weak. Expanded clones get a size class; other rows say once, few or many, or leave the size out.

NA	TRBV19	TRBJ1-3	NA	TGTGCCAGTACCGGACAGCACTCTGGAAACACCATATATTTT	CASTGQHSGNTIYF
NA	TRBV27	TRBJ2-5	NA	TGTGCCAGCAGTTTATCGAACAATATCGAGACCCAGTACTTC	CASSLSNNIETQYF
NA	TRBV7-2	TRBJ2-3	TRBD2	TGTGCCAGCAGCTACACTAGCGGGAGCACAGATACGCAGTATTTT	CASSYTSGSTDTQYF
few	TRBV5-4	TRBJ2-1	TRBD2	TGTGCCAGCAGCCCTGGGGCGGGAGGGGGGTACAATGAGCAGTTCTTC	CASSPGAGGGYNEQFF
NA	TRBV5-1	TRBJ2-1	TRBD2	TGCGCCAGCAGCTTGTTTGTAACTAGCGGGGAAGCTGAGCAGTTCTTC	CASSLFVTSGEAEQFF
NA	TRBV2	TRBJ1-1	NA	TGTGCCAGCAGCCTAGGACTCGAAACTGAAGCTTTCTTT	CASSLGLETEAFF
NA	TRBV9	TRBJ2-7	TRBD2	TGTGCCAGCAGCGTAGCTAGCGGGGGGGCAGGGGAGCAGTACTTC	CASSVASGGAGEQYF
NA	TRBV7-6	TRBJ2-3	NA	TGTGCCAGCAGCTCGGACTCAAGCACAGATACGCAGTATTTT	CASSSDSSTDTQYF
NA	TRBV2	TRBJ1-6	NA	TGTGCCAGCAGTGCTCTTGCTCGTACAGGGCATAATTCACCCCTCCACTTT	CASSALARTGHNSPLHF
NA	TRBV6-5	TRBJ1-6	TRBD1	TGTGCCAGCAGTTACTCCCGGGACAGATTGAATTCACCCCTCCACTTT	CASSYSRDRLNSPLHF
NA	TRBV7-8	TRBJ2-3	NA	TGTGCCAGCAGCTTAAGCTGGAGCACAGATACGCAGTATTTT	CASSLSWSTDTQYF
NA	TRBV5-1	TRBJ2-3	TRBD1	TGCGCCAGCAGCTTGGCGGGACAGGGGTTCATAGATACGCAGTATTTT	CASSLAGQGFIDTQYF
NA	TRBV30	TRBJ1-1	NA	TGTGCCTGGAGTGTAAAGAGGAACACTGAAGCTTTCTTT	CAWSVKRNTEAFF
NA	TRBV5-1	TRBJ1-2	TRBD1	TGCGCCAGCAGCGACGGACAGGGGTCCTATGGCTACACCTTC	CASSDGQGSYGYTF
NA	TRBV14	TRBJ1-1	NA	TGTGCCAGCAGCCAAGTGATCAGGGGCATGAACACTGAAGCTTTCTTT	CASSQVIRGMNTEAFF
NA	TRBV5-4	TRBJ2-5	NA	TGTGCCAGCAGCTTGGGGGGCCGGGTCCAAGAGACCCAGTACTTC	CASSLGGRVQETQYF
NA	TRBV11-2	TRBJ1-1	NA	TGTGCCAGCGGGGCGGCGGAGAACACTGAAGCTTTCTTT	CASGAAENTEAFF
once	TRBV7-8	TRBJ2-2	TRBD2	TGTGCCAGCAGCTTAGGGAGGGGACTAATCCACACCGGGGAGCTGTTTTTT	CASSLGRGLIHTGELFF
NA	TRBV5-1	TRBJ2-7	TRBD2	TGCGCCAGCAGCTGGGGGGGGAAGGCCGTTGACGAGCAGTACTTC	CASSWGGKAVDEQYF
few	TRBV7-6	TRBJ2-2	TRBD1	TGTGCCAGCAGCCCAGGGACAGGTCCCGGGGAGCTGTTTTTT	CASSPGTGPGELFF
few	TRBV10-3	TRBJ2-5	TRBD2	TGTGCCATCAGTGGTGGGGGGGGTGAGACCCAGTACTTC	CAISGGGGETQYF
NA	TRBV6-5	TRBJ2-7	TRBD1	TGTGCCAGCAGGGCCGGACAGGGGGCGGAGCAGTACTTC	CASRAGQGAEQYF
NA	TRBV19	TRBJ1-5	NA	TGTGCCAGTAGTTCCACCGTTACAGGGTCCCGAGGTAGCAATCAGCCCCAGCATTTT	CASSSTVTGSRGSNQPQHF
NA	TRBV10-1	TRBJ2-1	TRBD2	TGCGCCAGCAGTCCTAGGGGGCGGGGGGGTGTCTACAATGAGCAGTTCTTC	CASSPRGRGGVYNEQFF
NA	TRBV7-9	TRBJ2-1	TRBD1	TGTGCCAGCAGGGGACAGAGTCACAGGGTCAATGAGCAGTTCTTC	CASRGQSHRVNEQFF
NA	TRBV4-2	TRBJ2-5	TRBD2	TGTGCCAGCAGCCAAGTGGGACTAGCGGGGGGTCAAGAGACCCAGTACTTC	CASSQVGLAGGQETQYF
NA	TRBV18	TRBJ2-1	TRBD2	TGTGCCAGCTCACCAAAGGGACTAGCTAACAATGAGCAGTTCTTC	CASSPKGLANNEQFF
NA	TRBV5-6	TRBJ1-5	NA	TGTGCCAGCAGCTTCTCCCCAGGGGTCAATCAGCCCCAGCATTTT	CASSFSPGVNQPQHF
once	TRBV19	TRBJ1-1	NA	TGTGCCAGTAGTATCAGGGGTCGAACCTTAAGGATGAACACTGAAGCTTTCTTT	CASSIRGRTLRMNTEAFF
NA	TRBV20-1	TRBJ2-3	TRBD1	TGCAGTGCTAGAGGCCAGGGGGCACAGTATTTT	CSARGQGAQYF
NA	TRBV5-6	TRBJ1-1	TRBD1	TGTGCCAGCAGCATCGGGACAGGGGTCGCGAACACTGAAGCTTTCTTT	CASSIGTGVANTEAFF
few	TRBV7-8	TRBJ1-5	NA	TGTGCCAGCAGCTTAGGGGGTCAGGGTCAGCCCCAGCATTTT	CASSLGGQGQPQHF
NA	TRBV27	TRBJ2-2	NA	TGTGCCAGCAGCACCACGGCCGGGGAGCTGTTTTTT	CASSTTAGELFF
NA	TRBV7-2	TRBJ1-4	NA	TGTGCCAGCAGCTCTCCGGGACTTGTGAGGGAAAAACTGTTTTTT	CASSSPGLVREKLFF
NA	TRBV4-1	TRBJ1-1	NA	TGCGCCAGCAGCCAACCAACAGGCCTGCAAGCTGAAGCTTTCTTT	CASSQPTGLQAEAFF
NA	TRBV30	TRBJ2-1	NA	TGTGCCTGGAGTCCCTCCCTACTGAGCTCCTACAATGAGCAGTTCTTC	CAWSPSLLSSYNEQFF
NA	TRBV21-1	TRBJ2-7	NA	TGTGCCAGGGCTGGACAGGGGAGTTTCACCTACGAGCAGTACTTC	CARAGQGSFTYEQYF
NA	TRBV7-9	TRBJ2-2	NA	TGTGCCAGCAGCTTACTTAACACCGGGGAGCTGTTTTTT	CASSLLNTGELFF
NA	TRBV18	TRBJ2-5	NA	TGTGCCAGCTCACACTACAGGGTCCCAGGACAAGAGACCCAGTACTTC	CASSHYRVPGQETQYF
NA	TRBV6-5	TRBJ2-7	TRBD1	TGTGCCAGCAGTAACTCACAGGGGTCCTGGGTCTTC	CASSNSQGSWVF
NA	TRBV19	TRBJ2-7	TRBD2	TGTGCCAGTAGTTTTAGCGGGGGGGCCTCCACCTACGAGCAGTACTTC	CASSFSGGASTYEQYF
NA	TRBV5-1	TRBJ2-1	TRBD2	TGCGCCAGCAGCTTGGGGGGGGGAGTAAATGAGCAGTTCTTC	CASSLGGGVNEQFF
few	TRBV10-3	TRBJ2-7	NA	TGTGCCATCAGTGCGACCCAGGGCGAGCAGTACTTC	CAISATQGEQYF
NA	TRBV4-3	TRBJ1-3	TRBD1	TGCGCCAGCAGCCAAGACCAGGGGGCGAACACCATATATTTT	CASSQDQGANTIYF
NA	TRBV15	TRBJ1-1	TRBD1	TGTGCCACCAGCAGAGCCGGCAGGGGGGACACTGAAGCTTTCTTT	CATSRAGRGDTEAFF
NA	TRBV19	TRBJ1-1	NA	TGTGCCACCAAGGACAGGAACACTGAAGCTTTCTTT	CATKDRNTEAFF